The following is a T cell receptor (beta chain) sequence with its context. Antigen: not known. This sample is part of a study of cytomegalovirus exposure and HLA in healthy donors. Study at large: An earlier analysis identified 120 million or so unique TCR beta sequences in approximately 190 million T cells.

The study ran its PCR with 60 Vbeta and 13 Jbeta primers. TCRdb's table, derived via immunoSEQ multiplex PCR, lists solely in-frame clones and lacks some. This sample's table reports 200,000 to 250,000 clones. Trimming at V came to 0 bases and at J to 0 bases, leaving 5 bases not matched to a gene. The CDR3 runs 17 residues. Per germline, CDR1 ENHRY and CDR2 SYGVKD. Study-wide findings and caveats: Sequencing probably produced one cluster of sequence variants that were highly shared. Differences between HLA loci emerged in a later analysis of TCR association rates, with DRB1 most and HLA-C fewest.

The chain recombines TRBV10-3 with TRBJ2-3; 8 bases line up with TRBD1. Sequencing was done on a sample of PBMCs. The clonotype comes from a woman in her twenties or thirties in good health and CMV-seropositive. The CDR3 reads CAISESLRTGSTDTQYF. The DNA for the CDR3 is TGTGCCATCAGTGAGTCGTTAAGGACAGGGAGCACAGATACGCAGTATTTT.